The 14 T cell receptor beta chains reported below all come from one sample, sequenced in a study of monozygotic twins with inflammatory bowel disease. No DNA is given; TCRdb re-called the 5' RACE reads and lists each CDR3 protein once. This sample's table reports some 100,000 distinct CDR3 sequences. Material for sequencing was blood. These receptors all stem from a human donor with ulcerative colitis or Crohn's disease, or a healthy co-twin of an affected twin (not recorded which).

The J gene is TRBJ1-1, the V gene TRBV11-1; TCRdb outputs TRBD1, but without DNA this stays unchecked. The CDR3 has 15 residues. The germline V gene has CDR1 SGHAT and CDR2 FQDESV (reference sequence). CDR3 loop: CASSFTGDPNTEAFF.

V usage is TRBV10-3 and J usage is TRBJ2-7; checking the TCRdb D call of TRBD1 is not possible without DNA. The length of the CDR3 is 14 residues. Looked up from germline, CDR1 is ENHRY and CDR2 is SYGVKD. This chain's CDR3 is CASPAGQGGYEQYF.

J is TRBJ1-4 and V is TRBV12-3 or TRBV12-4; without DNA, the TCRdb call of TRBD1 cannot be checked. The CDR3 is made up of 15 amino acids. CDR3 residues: CASRPDRAGNEKLFF.

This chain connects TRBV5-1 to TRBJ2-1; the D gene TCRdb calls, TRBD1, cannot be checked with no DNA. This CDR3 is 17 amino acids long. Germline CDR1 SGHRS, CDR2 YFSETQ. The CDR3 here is CASSSRPGPQNPDEQFF.

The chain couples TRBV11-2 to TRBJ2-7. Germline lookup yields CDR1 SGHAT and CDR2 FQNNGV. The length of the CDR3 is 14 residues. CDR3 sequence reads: CASSVDRSSYEQYF.

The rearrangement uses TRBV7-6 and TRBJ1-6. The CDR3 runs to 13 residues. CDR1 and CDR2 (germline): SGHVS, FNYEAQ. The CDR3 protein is CASSLAGDSPLHF.

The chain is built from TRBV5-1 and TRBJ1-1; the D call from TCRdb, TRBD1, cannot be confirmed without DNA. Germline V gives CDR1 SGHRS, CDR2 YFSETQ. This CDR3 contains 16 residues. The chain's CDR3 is CASSFTGGSRGTEAFF.

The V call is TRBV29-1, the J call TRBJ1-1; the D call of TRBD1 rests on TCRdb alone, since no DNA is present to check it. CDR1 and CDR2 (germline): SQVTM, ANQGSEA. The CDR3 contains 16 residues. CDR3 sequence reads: CSVNKLSRGEDTEAFF.

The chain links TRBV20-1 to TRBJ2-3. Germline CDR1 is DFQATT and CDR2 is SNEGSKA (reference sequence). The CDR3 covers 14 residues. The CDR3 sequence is CSADSVPSTDTQYF.

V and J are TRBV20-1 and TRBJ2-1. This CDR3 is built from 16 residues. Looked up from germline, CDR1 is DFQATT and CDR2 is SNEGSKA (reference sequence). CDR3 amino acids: CSASFLNLPSYNEQFF.

Here the CDR3 reads CASSQVIKLSGNTIYF. This chain joins TRBV3-1 and TRBJ1-3. The CDR3 loop spans 16 amino acids. Germline CDR1 and CDR2: LGHDT and YNNKEL (reference sequence).

CDR3 amino acids: CASSQGAGAYYNEQFF. V gene TRBV4-3 combines with J gene TRBJ2-1; the TCRdb D gene call, TRBD2, has no DNA to confirm it. Germline lookup yields CDR1 LGHNA and CDR2 YSLEER. The CDR3 is 16 amino acids.

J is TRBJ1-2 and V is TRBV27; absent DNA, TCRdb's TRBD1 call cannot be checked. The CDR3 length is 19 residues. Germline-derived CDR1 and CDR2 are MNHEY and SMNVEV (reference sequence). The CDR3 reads CASSSRTGVSRGSNYGYTF.

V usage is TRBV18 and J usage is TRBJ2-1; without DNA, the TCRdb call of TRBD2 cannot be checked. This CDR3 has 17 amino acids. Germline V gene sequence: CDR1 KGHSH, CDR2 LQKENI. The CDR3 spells CASSQRLAGGPMNEQFF.